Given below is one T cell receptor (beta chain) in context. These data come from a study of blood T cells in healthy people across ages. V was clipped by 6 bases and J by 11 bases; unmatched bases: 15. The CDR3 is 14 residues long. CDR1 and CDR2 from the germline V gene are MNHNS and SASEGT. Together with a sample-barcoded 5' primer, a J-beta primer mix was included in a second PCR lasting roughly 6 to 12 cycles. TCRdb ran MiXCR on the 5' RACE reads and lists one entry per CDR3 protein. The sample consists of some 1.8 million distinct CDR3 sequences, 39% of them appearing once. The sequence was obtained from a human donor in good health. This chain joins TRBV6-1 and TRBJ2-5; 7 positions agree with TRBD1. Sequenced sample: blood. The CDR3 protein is CASSPTGYYNEQYF. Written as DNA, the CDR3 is TGTGCCAGCAGCCCGACAGGGTACTACAATGAGCAGTACTTC.